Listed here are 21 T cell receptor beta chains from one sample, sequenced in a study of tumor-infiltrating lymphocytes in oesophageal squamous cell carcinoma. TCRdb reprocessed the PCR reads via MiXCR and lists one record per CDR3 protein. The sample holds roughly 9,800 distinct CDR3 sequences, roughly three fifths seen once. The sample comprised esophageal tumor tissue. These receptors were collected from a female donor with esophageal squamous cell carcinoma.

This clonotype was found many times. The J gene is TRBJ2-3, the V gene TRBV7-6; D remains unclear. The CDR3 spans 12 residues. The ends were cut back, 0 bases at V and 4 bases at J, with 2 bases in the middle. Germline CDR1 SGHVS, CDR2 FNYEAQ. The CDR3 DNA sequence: TGTGCCAGCAGCTTAGCGGCAGATACGCAGTATTTT. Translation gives CASSLAADTQYF.

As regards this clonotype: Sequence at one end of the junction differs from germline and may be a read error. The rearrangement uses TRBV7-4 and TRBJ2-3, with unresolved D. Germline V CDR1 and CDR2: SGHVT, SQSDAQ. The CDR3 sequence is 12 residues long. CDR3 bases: TGTGCCAGCAGCTGGAATAATTCACCCCTCCACTTC. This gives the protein CASSWNNSPLHF.

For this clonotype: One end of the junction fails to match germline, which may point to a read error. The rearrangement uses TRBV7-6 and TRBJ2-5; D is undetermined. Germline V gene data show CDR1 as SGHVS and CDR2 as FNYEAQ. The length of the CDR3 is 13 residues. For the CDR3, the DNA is TGTGCTAGCAGCACCCGAACAGAAGAGACCCAGTACTTC. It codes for CASSTRTEETQYF.

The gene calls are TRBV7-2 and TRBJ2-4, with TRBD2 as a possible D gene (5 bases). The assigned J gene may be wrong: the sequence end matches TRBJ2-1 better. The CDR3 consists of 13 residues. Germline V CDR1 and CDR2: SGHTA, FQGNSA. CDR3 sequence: CASSLQVRDEQFF. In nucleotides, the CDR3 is TGTGCCAGCAGCTTACAGGTGCGGGATGAGCAGTTCTTC.

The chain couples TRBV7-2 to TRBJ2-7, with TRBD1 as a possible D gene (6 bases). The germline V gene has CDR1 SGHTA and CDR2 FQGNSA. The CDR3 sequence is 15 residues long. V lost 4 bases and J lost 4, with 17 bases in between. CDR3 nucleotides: TGTGCCAGCAGCTCATACAGGGAAGGAGGTTACGAGCAGTACTTC. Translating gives CASSSYREGGYEQYF.

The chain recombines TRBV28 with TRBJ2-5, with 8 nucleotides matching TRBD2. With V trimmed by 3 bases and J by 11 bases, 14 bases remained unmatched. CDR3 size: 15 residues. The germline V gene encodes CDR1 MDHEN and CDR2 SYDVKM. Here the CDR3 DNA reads TGTGCCAGCAGTTTCTCGGGGGGGCCTTACCCGGAGCAGTACTTC. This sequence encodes CASSFSGGPYPEQYF. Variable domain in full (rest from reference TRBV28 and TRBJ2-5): DVKVTQSSRYLVKRTGEKVFLECVQDMDHENMFWYRQDPGLGLRLIYFSYDVKMKEKGDIPEGYSVSREKKERFSLILESASTNQTSMYLCASSFSGGPYPEQYFGPGTRLLVL.

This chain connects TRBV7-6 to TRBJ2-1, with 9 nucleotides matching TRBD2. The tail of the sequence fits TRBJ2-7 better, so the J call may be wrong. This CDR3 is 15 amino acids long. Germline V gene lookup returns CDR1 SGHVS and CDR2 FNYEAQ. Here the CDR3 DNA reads TGTGCCAGCAGCTTAGCTAGCGGGAGATACAATGAGCAGTACTTC. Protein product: CASSLASGRYNEQYF.

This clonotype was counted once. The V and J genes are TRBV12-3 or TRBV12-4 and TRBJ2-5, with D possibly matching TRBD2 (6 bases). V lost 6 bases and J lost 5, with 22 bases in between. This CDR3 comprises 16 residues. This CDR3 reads CASRRTRLDLKETQYF. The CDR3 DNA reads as TGTGCCAGCAGAAGGACTCGACTAGATTTGAAGGAGACCCAGTACTTC.

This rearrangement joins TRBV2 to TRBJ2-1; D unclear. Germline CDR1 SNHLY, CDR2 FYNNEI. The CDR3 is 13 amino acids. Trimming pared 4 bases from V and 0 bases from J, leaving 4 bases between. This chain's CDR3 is CASSVGSYNEQFF. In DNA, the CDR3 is TGTGCCAGCAGTGTAGGCTCCTACAATGAGCAGTTCTTC.

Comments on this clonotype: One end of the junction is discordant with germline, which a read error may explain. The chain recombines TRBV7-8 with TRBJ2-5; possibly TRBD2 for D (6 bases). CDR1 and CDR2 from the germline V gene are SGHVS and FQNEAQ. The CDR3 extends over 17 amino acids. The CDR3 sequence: CASSLRLEGAPNSPLHF. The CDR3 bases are TGTGCCAGCAGCTTACGGTTGGAGGGCGCCCCTAATTCACCCCTCCACTTC.

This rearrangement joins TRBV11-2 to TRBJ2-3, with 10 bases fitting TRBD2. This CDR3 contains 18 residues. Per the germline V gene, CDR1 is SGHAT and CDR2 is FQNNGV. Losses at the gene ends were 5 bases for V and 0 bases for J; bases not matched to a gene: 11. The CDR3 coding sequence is TGTGCCAGCAGCCGCTCCGCCTTAGCGGGAGGAAGCACAGATACGCAGTATTTT. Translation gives CASSRSALAGGSTDTQYF. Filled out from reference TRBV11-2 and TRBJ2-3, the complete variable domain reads EAGVAQSPRYKIIEKRQSVAFWCNPISGHATLYWYQQILGQGPKLLIQFQNNGVVDDSQLPKDRFSAERLKGVDSTLKIQPAKLEDSAVYLCASSRSALAGGSTDTQYFGPGTRLTVL.

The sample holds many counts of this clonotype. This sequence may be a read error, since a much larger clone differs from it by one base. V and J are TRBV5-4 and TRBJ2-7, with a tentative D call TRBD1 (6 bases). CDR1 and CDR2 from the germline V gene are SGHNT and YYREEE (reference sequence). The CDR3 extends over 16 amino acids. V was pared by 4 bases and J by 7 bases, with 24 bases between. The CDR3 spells CASSLTGSLGDNEQYF. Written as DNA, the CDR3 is TGTGCCAGCAGCCTTACGGGATCTTTAGGGGACAATGAGCAGTACTTC.

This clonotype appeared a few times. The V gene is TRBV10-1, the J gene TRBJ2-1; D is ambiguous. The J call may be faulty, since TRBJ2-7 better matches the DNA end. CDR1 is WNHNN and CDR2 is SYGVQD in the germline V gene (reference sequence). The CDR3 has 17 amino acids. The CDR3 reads CASSDRWVTSSYNEQYF. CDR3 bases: TGCGCCAGCAGTGATCGTTGGGTCACGAGCTCCTACAATGAGCAGTACTTC.

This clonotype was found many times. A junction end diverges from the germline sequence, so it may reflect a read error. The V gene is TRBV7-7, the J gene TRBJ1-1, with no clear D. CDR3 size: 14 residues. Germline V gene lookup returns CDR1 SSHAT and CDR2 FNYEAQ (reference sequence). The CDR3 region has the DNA TGTGCTAGCAGCAACCCCAGAATATGCACTGAAGCTTTCTTT. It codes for CASSNPRICTEAFF.

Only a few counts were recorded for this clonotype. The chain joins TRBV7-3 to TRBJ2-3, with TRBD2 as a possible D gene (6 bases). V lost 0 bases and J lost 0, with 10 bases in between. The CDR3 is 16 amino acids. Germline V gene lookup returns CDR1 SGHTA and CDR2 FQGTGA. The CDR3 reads CASSLTSGTSTDTQYF. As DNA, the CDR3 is TGTGCCAGCAGCTTAACTAGCGGAACTAGCACAGATACGCAGTATTTT.

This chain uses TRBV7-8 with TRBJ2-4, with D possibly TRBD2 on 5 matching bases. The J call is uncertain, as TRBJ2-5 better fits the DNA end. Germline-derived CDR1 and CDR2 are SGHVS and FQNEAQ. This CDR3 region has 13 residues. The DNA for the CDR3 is TGTGCCAGCAGCGCCACTAGGTGGGAGACCCAGTACTTC. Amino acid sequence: CASSATRWETQYF.

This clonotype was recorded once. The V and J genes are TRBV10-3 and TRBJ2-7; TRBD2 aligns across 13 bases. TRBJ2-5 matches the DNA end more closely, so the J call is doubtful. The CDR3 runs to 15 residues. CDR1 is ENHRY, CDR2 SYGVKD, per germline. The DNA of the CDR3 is TGTGCCATCAGTTCGCGGACTAGCGGGGGTGAGACCCAGTACTTC. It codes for CAISSRTSGGETQYF.

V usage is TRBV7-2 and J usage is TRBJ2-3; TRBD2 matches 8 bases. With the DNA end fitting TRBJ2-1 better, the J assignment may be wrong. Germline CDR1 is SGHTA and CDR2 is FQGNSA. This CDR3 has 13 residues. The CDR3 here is CASRGGLVSEQFF. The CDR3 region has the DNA TGTGCCAGCAGGGGGGGACTAGTGAGCGAGCAGTTCTTC.

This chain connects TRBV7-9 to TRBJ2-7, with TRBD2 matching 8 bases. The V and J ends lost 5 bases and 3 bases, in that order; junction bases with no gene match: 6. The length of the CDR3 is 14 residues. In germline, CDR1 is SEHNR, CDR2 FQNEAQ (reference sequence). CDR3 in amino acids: CASSQREPFYEQYF. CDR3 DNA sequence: TGTGCCAGCAGCCAGCGGGAGCCTTTCTACGAGCAGTACTTC.

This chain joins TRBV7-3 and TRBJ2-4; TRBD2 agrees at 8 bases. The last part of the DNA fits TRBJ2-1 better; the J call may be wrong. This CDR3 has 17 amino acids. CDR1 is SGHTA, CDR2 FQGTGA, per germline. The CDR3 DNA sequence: TGTGCCAGCAGCCCAACGGCACTAGCGGCACCCTACAATGAGCAGTTCTTC. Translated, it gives CASSPTALAAPYNEQFF.

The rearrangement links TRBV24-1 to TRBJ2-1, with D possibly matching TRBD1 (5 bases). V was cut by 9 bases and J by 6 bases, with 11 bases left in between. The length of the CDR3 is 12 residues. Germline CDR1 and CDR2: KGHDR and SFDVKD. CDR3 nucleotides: TGTGCCACCGAAGGGGCCGGCAATGAGCAGTTCTTC. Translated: CATEGAGNEQFF.